Included here is one T cell receptor beta chain sequence, with context. What it recognizes is unknown. Its ends do not fully match the called genes, so a read error is possible. Cultured CD4+ T-cell DNA underwent Oncomine TCR Beta short-read sequencing. TCRdb re-analysed the PCR reads in MiXCR, keeping a single row per CDR3 protein. The table includes 11,000 or so distinct CDR3 sequences, about 42% detected once. The data are from a study of vaccination and CD4 T cells after COVID-19. Looking at the study overall: Nasal swab PCR had detected SARS-CoV-2 in convalescent patients, several mild and one severe. Cultures serving as controls received a peptide pool (CEFX or HIV-1 Nef) or no peptide.

This CDR3 is 10 amino acids long. CDR1 and CDR2 from the germline V gene are WNHNN and SYGVQD (reference sequence). Indicated treatment: approximately nine-day PBMC culture with coronavirus spike peptide pools or control peptides (ViraFEST assay). Before TCRs were sequenced, ViraFEST expanded antigen-specific T cells with peptide pools. Findings of the study overall: Among reactive clones from convalescent patients, a median roughly 86% appeared only post-vaccination.

The sequence came from a human donor who had recovered from COVID-19. Sequencing input: CD4+ T cells from blood, cultured in vitro. The rearrangement uses TRBV10-1 and TRBJ1-4, with D possibly matching TRBD1 (5 bases). CDR3 DNA sequence: TGCGCCAGCAGGGGGGGACCCCTAGGTTTT. Translated: CASRGGPLGF.